Listed here are 11 T cell receptor beta chains from one sample, sequenced in a study of T cells after yellow fever vaccination. A single record per CDR3 protein comes from TCRdb applying MiXCR to the 5' RACE reads. The table includes some 240,000 distinct CDR3 sequences, 3.6% detected once. The sample was PBMCs, taken 15 days after the yellow fever booster vaccination. The receptors originated from a young man who received the YFV17D yellow fever vaccine.

The table lists this clonotype with many counts. The V call is TRBV18, the J call TRBJ1-1; 8 nucleotides align to TRBD1. The CDR3 consists of 15 residues. Germline lookup yields CDR1 KGHSH and CDR2 LQKENI. J lost 4 bases, V lost 3 bases, and 7 bases had no gene match. CDR3 DNA sequence: TGTGCCAGCTCACCGCGGGGACAGGCGGGCACTGAAGCTTTCTTT. Its translation is CASSPRGQAGTEAFF.

This clonotype was counted many times. The J gene is TRBJ1-1, the V gene TRBV7-9; D unclear. This CDR3 region has 14 residues. V was cut by 3 bases and J by 0 bases, with 8 bases left in between. Germline V gene lookup returns CDR1 SEHNR and CDR2 FQNEAQ (reference sequence). The CDR3 nucleotides are TGTGCCAGCAGCTTGGACCTGCTGAACACTGAAGCTTTCTTT. Translation gives CASSLDLLNTEAFF.

This clonotype has ten or more counts. CDR3 residues: CASSPLHTSTDTQYF. CDR3 coding DNA: TGTGCCAGCAGTCCCCTCCATACAAGCACAGATACGCAGTATTTT. The chain is built from TRBV27 and TRBJ2-3; D uncertain. The CDR3 extends over 15 amino acids. Trimming removed 5 bases at V and 0 bases at J, with 12 bases between. Germline V gene data show CDR1 as MNHEY and CDR2 as SMNVEV (reference sequence).

This clonotype was recorded at least ten times. The chain joins TRBV5-4 to TRBJ2-5, with 12 bases matching TRBD2. The CDR3 is made up of 16 amino acids. With V trimmed by 4 bases and J by 5 bases, 9 bases remained unmatched. Germline V gives CDR1 SGHNT, CDR2 YYREEE (reference sequence). CDR3 sequence reads: CASSSPSGGADETQYF. CDR3 DNA: TGTGCCAGCAGCAGCCCTAGCGGGGGGGCCGACGAGACCCAGTACTTC.

Ten or more counts support this clonotype. The chain is built from TRBV6-6 and TRBJ1-2, with D unclear. V was trimmed by 7 bases and J by 8 bases, leaving 11 bases between them. From germline, CDR1 is MNHNY and CDR2 SVGAGI (reference sequence). This CDR3 region has 11 residues. The CDR3 loop is CASKPEGGYTF. In nucleotides, the CDR3 is TGTGCCAGCAAACCCGAGGGCGGCTACACCTTC.

This clonotype has at least ten counts. The chain carries TRBV18 and TRBJ1-1; no clear D gene. Trimming pared 6 bases from V and 5 bases from J, leaving 10 bases between. Germline V gene data show CDR1 as KGHSH and CDR2 as LQKENI. CDR3 length: 12 residues. The CDR3 DNA reads as TGTGCCAGCTCTTCCGGAAGGACTGAAGCTTTCTTT. It is translated as CASSSGRTEAFF.

In this sample, this clonotype turned up many times. The chain couples TRBV12-3 or TRBV12-4 to TRBJ1-1; D is undetermined. This CDR3 has 13 amino acids. Deletions cut 6 bases from V and 10 bases from J, with 18 bases between. This chain's CDR3 is CASSQAEGPRAFF. As DNA, the CDR3 is TGTGCCAGCAGCCAAGCGGAGGGCCCGCGAGCTTTCTTT.

The sample holds many counts of this clonotype. The gene calls are TRBV5-4 and TRBJ1-1; weak D call: TRBD1 (6 bases). V was shortened by 4 bases and J by 2 bases, with 15 bases between the two germline ends. The CDR3 spans 15 residues. Per germline, CDR1 SGHNT and CDR2 YYREEE (reference sequence). The CDR3 reads CASSPYRAVNTEAFF. The CDR3 coding sequence is TGTGCCAGCAGCCCCTACAGGGCGGTAAACACTGAAGCTTTCTTT.

This clonotype was counted many times. The rearrangement joins TRBV2 to TRBJ1-6; 7 bases map to TRBD1. Losses at the gene ends were 5 bases for V and 10 bases for J; bases not matched to a gene: 5. CDR3 length equals 13 residues. Germline V lookup: CDR1 SNHLY, CDR2 FYNNEI. The CDR3 reads CASSRQGDSPLHF. In DNA, the CDR3 is TGTGCCAGCAGTAGACAGGGCGACTCACCCCTCCACTTT.

This clonotype has a count of ten or more. CDR3 residues: CASSLLDAGNEKLFF. The CDR3 nucleotides are TGTGCCAGCAGCTTGTTAGACGCTGGCAATGAAAAACTGTTTTTT. V usage is TRBV5-6 and J usage is TRBJ1-4; no clear D. Germline V gene sequence: CDR1 SGHDT, CDR2 YYEEEE. CDR3 length equals 15 residues. V dropped 1 base and J dropped 5 bases, with 12 bases sitting between them. The entire variable domain, with the rest obtained from reference TRBV5-6 and TRBJ1-4, is as follows: DAGVTQSPTHLIKTRGQQVTLRCSPKSGHDTVSWYQQALGQGPQFIFQYYEEEERQRGNFPDRFSGHQFPNYSSELNVNALLLGDSALYLCASSLLDAGNEKLFFGSGTQLSVL.

This clonotype came up many times. The genes are TRBV9 and TRBJ2-2; 7 bases are a match to TRBD1. CDR3 length equals 16 residues. Germline lookup yields CDR1 SGDLS and CDR2 YYNGEE. With 3 bases clipped from V and 0 bases from J, the junction kept 5 bases outside the gene matches. As DNA, the CDR3 is TGTGCCAGCAGCGCACGACAGGGTGCGAACACCGGGGAGCTGTTTTTT. Encoded protein: CASSARQGANTGELFF.